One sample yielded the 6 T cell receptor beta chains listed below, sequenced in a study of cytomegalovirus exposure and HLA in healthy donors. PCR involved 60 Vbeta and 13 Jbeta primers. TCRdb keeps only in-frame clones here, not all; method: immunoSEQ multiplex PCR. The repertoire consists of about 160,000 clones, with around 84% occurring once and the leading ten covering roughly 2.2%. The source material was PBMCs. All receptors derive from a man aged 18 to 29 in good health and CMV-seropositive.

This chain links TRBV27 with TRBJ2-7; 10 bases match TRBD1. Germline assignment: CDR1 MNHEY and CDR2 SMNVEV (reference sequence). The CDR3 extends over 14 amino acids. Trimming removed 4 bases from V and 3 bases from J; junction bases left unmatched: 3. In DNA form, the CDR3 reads TGTGCCAGCAGTTCGGACAGGGGGAACTACGAGCAGTACTTC. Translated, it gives CASSSDRGNYEQYF.

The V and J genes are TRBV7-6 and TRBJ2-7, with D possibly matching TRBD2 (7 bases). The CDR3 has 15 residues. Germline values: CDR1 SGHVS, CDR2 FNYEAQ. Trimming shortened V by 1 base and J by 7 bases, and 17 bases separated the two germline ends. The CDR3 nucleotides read TGTGCCAGCAGCTTAGGTTCGGGGGGCGCGGAAGAGCAGTACTTC. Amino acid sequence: CASSLGSGGAEEQYF.

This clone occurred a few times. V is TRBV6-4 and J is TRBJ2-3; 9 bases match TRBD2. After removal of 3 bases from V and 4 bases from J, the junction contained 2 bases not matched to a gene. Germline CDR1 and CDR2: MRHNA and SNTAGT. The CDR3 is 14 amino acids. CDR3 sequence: CASSERGGADTQYF. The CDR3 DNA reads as TGTGCCAGCAGTGAGCGCGGGGGGGCAGATACGCAGTATTTT.

CDR3 loop: CASTGSDTGELFF. The CDR3 nucleotides are TGTGCCAGCACAGGGTCGGACACCGGGGAGCTGTTTTTT. This rearrangement joins TRBV6-1 to TRBJ2-2; D is perhaps TRBD1 (5 bases). This CDR3 is 13 amino acids long. V lost 7 bases and J lost 3, with 9 bases in between. Germline V gives CDR1 MNHNS, CDR2 SASEGT.

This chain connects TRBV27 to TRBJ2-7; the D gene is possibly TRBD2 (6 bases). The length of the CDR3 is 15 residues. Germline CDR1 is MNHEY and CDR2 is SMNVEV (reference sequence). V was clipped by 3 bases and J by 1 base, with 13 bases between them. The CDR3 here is CASSFGAEGSYEQYF. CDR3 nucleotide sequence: TGTGCCAGCAGTTTCGGGGCGGAGGGATCCTACGAGCAGTACTTC.

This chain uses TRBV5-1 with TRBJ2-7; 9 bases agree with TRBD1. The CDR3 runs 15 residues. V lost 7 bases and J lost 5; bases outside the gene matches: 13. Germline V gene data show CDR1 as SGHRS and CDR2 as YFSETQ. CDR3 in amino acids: CASGGMGQGTNEQYF. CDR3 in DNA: TGCGCCAGCGGAGGGATGGGACAGGGAACGAACGAGCAGTACTTC.